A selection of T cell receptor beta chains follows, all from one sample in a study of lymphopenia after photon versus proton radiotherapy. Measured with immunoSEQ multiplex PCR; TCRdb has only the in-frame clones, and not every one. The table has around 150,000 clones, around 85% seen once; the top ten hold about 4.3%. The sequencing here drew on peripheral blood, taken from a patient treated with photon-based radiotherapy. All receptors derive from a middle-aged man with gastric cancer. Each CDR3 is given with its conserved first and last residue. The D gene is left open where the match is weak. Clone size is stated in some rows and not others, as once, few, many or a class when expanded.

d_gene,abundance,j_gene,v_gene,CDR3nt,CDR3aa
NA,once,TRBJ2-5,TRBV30,TGTGCCTGGGGACTCCCTATCGCGACCCAGTACTTC,CAWGLPIATQYF
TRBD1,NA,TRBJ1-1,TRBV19,TGTGCCAGTAGTATAAGACGTCAGGGGGCGAACACTGAAGCTTTCTTT,CASSIRRQGANTEAFF
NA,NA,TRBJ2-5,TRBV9,TGTGCCAGCAGCGTAACCTCGCCGTACATGGGGGGGACCCAGTACTTC,CASSVTSPYMGGTQYF
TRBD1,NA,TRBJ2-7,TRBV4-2,TGTGCCAGCAGCCTCGGGACAGCGACCCGCTACGAGCAGTACTTC,CASSLGTATRYEQYF
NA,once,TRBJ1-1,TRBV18,TGTGCCAGCTCACTCAACCGGGGGGAAGTGAACACTGAAGCTTTCTTT,CASSLNRGEVNTEAFF
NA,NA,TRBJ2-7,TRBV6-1,TGTGCCAGCAGTGTTGTGGGAGAGAGCGAGCAGTACTTC,CASSVVGESEQYF
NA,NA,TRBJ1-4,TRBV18,TGTGCCAGCTCACCACCGGATGGCGGACGGAATGAAAAACTGTTTTTT,CASSPPDGGRNEKLFF
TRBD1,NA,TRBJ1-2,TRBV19,TGTGCCAGTAGTATCCGGGGGGACAGTAACTATGGCTACACCTTC,CASSIRGDSNYGYTF
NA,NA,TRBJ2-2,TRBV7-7,TGTGCCAGCAGCTCCCGTTGGACGGTGAACACCGGGGAGCTGTTTTTT,CASSSRWTVNTGELFF
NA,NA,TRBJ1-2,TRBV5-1,TGCGCCAGCAGCTTCTCTTCCAACTATGGCTACACCTTC,CASSFSSNYGYTF
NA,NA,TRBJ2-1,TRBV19,TGTGCCAGTAGTGACAGAGTCCACAATGAGCAGTTCTTC,CASSDRVHNEQFF
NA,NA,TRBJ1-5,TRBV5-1,TGCGCCAGCAGCTTGGCTCCCAATCAGCCCCAGCATTTT,CASSLAPNQPQHF
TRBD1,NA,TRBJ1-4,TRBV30,TGTGCCTGGAGTGTTCTCACAGGGGGCTATGAAAAACTGTTTTTT,CAWSVLTGGYEKLFF
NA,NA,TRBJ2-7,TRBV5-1,TGCGCCAGCCGCACGACGGGATCCACCGACGGCGAGCAGTACTTC,CASRTTGSTDGEQYF
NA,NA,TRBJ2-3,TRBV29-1,TGCAGCGTTGAGACAGGAACAGATACGCAGTATTTT,CSVETGTDTQYF
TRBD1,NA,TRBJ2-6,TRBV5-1,TGCGCCAGCAGCTTGCTGGACAGGGGGAAAGGGGCCAACGTCCTGACTTTC,CASSLLDRGKGANVLTF
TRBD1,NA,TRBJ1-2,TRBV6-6,TGTGCCAGCAGTAACCGGGACAGGGGATTATTC,CASSNRDRGLF
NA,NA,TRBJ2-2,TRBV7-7,TGTGCCAGCAGCTTATTTCCTCCTACGAACACCGGGGAGCTGTTTTTT,CASSLFPPTNTGELFF
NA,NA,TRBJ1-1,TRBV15,TGTGCCACCAGCAGAGATCTCCGGAACACTGAAGCTTTCTTT,CATSRDLRNTEAFF
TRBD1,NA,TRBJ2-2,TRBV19,TGTGCCAGTAGTACCCGGACAGGGAGCACCGGGGAGCTGTTTTTT,CASSTRTGSTGELFF
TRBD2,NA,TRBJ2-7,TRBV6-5,TGTGCCAGCAGTTCCGGGACTAGCGGTTCGTACGAGCAGTACTTC,CASSSGTSGSYEQYF
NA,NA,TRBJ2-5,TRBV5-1,TGCGCCAGCAGCTTGTTGTCAGGCCAAGAGACCCAGTACTTC,CASSLLSGQETQYF
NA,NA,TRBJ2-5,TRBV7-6,TGTGCCAGCAGCTTAGCGTCTGGGGAAGAGACCCAGTACTTC,CASSLASGEETQYF
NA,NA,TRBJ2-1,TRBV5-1,TGCGCCAGCAGCTTGGTGATCCCAGCGGATGAGCAGTTCTTC,CASSLVIPADEQFF
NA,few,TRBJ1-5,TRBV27,TGTGCCAGCAGTTTATCGGGGGCGGGGAGCAATCAGCCCCAGCATTTT,CASSLSGAGSNQPQHF
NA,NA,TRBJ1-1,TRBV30,TGTGCCTGGAGATGGCCGGGACAATGGAACACTGAAGCTTTCTTT,CAWRWPGQWNTEAFF
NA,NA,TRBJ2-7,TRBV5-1,TGCGCCAGCAGCTTGGAAGGGGGGAACGAGCAGTACTTC,CASSLEGGNEQYF
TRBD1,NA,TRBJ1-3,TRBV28,TGTGCCAGCAGGGGGACAGGCTCTGGAAACACCATATATTTT,CASRGTGSGNTIYF
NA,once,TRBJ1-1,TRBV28,TGTGCCAGCAGTTCTGGCGGGGGGAGGACTGAAGCTTTCTTT,CASSSGGGRTEAFF
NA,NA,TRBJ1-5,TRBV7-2,TGTGCCAGCAGCTTAGAAGGTCCATATAGCAATCAGCCCCAGCATTTT,CASSLEGPYSNQPQHF
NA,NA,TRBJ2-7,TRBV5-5,TGTGCCAGCAGCTTGGACCCAGGGGGGACATACGAGCAGTACTTC,CASSLDPGGTYEQYF
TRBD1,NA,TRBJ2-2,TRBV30,TGTGCCTGGGGACAGGGGTATGCCGGGGAGCTGTTTTTT,CAWGQGYAGELFF
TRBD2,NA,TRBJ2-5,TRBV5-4,TGTGCCAGCAGCACGGGGGGGTCAATGGAGACCCAGTACTTC,CASSTGGSMETQYF
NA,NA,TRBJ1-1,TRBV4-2,TGTGCCAGCAGCCAAGACCCGCAGGGGAACACTGAAGCTTTCTTT,CASSQDPQGNTEAFF
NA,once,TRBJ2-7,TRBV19,TGTGCCAGTTCCCTATTCGGGTCGGGGTACGAGCAGTACTTC,CASSLFGSGYEQYF
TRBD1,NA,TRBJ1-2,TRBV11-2,TGTGCCAGCAGCCCCGGGACAGGGTTTTATGGCTACACCTTC,CASSPGTGFYGYTF
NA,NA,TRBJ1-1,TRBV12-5,TGTGCTAGTGGTTTGACAGGAGCCTCTGAAGCTTTCTTT,CASGLTGASEAFF
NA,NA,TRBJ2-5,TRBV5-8,TGTGCCAGCAGCTTGGGACAGGGAGGGGAGACCCAGTACTTC,CASSLGQGGETQYF
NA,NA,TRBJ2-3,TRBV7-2,TGTGCCAGCAGTAGTAAAAGTCCAGATACGCAGTATTTT,CASSSKSPDTQYF
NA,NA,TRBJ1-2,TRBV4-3,TGCGCCAGCAGCCCCTCGTCGATGGGAGACTATGGCTACACCTTC,CASSPSSMGDYGYTF
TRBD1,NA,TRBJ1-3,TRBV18,TGTGCCAGCTCCCGACAGGGGGCAACTGGAAACACCATATATTTT,CASSRQGATGNTIYF
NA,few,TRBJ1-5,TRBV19,TGTGCCAGTAGTCCAGGGGATCAGCCCCAGCATTTT,CASSPGDQPQHF
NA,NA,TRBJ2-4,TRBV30,TGTGCCTGGAGTGCGGGGAACATTCAGTACTTC,CAWSAGNIQYF
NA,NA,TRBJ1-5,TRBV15,TGTGCCACCAGCAGAGAACAGAATAGCAATCAGCCCCAGCATTTT,CATSREQNSNQPQHF
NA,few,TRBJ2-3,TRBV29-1,TGCAGCGTTGCTGCGGGAAGCACAGATACGCAGTATTTT,CSVAAGSTDTQYF
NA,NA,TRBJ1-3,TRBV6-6,TGTGCCAGTCCGGCCCCGTCTCGTAACACCATATATTTT,CASPAPSRNTIYF
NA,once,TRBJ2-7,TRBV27,TGTGCCAGCAGCGACGCAAACCTCCCGGGACGAGAGTACTTC,CASSDANLPGREYF
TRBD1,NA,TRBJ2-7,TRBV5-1,TGCGCCAGCAGCTCCGGACAGGGTAAAGCGGAGCAGTACTTC,CASSSGQGKAEQYF
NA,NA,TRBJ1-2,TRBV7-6,TGTGCCAGCAGCTTAGTACCCAGGGAAACGGGTGGCTACACCTTC,CASSLVPRETGGYTF
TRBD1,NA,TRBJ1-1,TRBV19,TGTGCCAGTAGTATCGGACAGGGTTTTACCACTGAAGCTTTCTTT,CASSIGQGFTTEAFF